The present entry profiles one T cell receptor beta chain with its context. Its antigen remains unidentified. No quality values exist for individual bases; no much larger clone is one base distant. The data stem from a study of T cell changes during pregnancy in multiple sclerosis (dated by TCRdb to between 2018 and 2020). Concerning the study at large: The study looked at changes in the T cell repertoire across pregnancy in women with multiple sclerosis.

Receptor amplification or capture employed the immunoSEQ multiplex PCR assay. Here the immuneACCESS table is served through TCRdb, limited to in-frame sequences with V and J called. Missing clones are a known gap in these copies; in checked studies unresolved V genes cover under half, and the rest lacks a known reason. This sample holds 23,000 or so clones; more than 75% were observed only once. 10% to 15% of the sample is taken by the ten largest. The sequencing here drew on CD8+ T cells from peripheral blood mononuclear cells, taken in the first trimester of pregnancy. The TCR sequence derives from a female donor in good health, enrolled as a control in a pregnancy study.

The DNA sequence follows: TGTGCCAGCATCAAGGACAGGGCTAATTCACCCCTCCACTTT. Translated, it reads CASIKDRANSPLHF. The chain is made from TRBV28 and TRBJ1-6, and 8 bases in between align with TRBD1. As encoded in the germline V gene, CDR1 is MDHEN while CDR2 is SYDVKM. Including the terminal cysteine and phenylalanine, the CDR3 comprises 14 residues. Just the 42-base CDR3 DNA is kept, in frame starting at base 1. V lost 7 bases and J lost 6 bases, and the count of bases not matched to a germline gene is 5.